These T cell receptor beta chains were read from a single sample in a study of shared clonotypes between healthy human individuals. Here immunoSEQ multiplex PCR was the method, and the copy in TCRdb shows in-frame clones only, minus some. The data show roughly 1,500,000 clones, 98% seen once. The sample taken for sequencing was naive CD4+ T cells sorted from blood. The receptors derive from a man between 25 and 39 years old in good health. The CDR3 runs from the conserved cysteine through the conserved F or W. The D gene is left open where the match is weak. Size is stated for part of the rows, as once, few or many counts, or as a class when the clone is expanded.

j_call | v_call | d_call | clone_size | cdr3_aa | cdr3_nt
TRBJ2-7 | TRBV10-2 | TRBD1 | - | CASSRDSYEQYF | TGCGCCAGCTCCCGGGACAGCTACGAGCAGTACTTC
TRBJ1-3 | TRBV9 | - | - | CASSVDPGTGNTIYF | TGTGCCAGCAGCGTAGACCCAGGGACTGGAAACACCATATATTTT
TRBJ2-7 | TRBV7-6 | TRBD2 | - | CASSTSSGNPYEQYF | TGTGCCAGCAGTACTTCAAGCGGGAACCCGTACGAGCAGTACTTC
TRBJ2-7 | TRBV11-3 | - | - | CASSLDTTYEQYF | TGTGCCAGCAGCTTAGATACTACCTACGAGCAGTACTTC
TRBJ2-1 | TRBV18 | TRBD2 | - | CASSPELAGVYISNNEQFF | TGTGCCAGCTCACCAGAACTAGCGGGAGTGTATATTTCAAACAATGAGCAGTTCTTC
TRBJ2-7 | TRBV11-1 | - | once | CASSSVRKNSYEQYF | TGTGCCAGCAGCTCAGTACGGAAAAACTCCTACGAGCAGTACTTC
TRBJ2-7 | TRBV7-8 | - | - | CASSLAQTYEQYF | TGTGCCAGCAGCTTAGCGCAGACCTACGAGCAGTACTTC
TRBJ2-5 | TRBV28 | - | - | CASSFRSMRRLETQYF | TGTGCCAGCAGTTTCCGAAGCATGCGGAGGCTCGAGACCCAGTACTTC
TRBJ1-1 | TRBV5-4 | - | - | CASSLAPQGDTEAFF | TGTGCCAGCAGCTTGGCACCACAGGGAGATACTGAAGCTTTCTTT
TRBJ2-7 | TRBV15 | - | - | CATSREVAGAYEQYF | TGTGCCACCAGCAGAGAAGTGGCAGGGGCTTACGAGCAGTACTTC
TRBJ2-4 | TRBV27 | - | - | CASSSRPVDSLAKNIQYF | TGTGCCAGCAGTTCCCGCCCTGTTGACAGCCTAGCCAAAAACATTCAGTACTTC
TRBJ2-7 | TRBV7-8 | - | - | CASSSQGSVGQYF | TGTGCCAGCAGCTCCCAGGGCTCAGTAGGGCAGTACTTC
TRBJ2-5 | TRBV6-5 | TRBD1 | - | CASGVGQGQTQYF | TGTGCCAGCGGGGTGGGACAGGGACAGACCCAGTACTTC
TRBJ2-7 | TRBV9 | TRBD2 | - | CASSVGWREGEQYF | TGTGCCAGCAGCGTAGGGTGGCGGGAGGGCGAGCAGTACTTC
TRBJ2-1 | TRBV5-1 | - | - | CASSLTGVGYNEQFF | TGCGCCAGCAGCTTAACCGGAGTCGGGTACAATGAGCAGTTCTTC
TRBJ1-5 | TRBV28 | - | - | CASSFRNRDTQPQHF | TGTGCCAGCAGTTTTAGGAACAGGGATACTCAGCCCCAGCATTTT
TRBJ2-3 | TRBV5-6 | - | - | CASSAAGRRNGTDTQYF | TGTGCCAGCAGCGCCGCTGGACGCCGCAACGGCACAGATACGCAGTATTTT
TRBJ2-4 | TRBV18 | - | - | CASSPNSASNIQYF | TGTGCCAGCTCACCAAATAGTGCTAGCAACATTCAGTACTTC
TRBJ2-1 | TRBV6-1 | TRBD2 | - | CASRGLAGHNEQFF | TGTGCCAGCCGAGGACTAGCGGGACACAATGAGCAGTTCTTC
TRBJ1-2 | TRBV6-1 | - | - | CASSAQTLGHSSNYGYTF | TGTGCCAGCAGTGCCCAAACCCTAGGACATAGCTCTAACTATGGCTACACCTTC
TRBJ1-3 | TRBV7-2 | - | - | CASSLVANTIYF | TGTGCCAGCAGCTTAGTGGCTAACACCATATATTTT
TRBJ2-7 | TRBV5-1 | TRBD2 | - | CASSPVPGLAGVAGEQYF | TGCGCCAGCAGCCCCGTCCCGGGACTAGCGGGAGTAGCGGGCGAGCAGTACTTC
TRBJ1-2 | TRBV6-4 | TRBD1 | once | CASSYHPGQGKGLGGYTF | TGTGCCAGCAGTTATCATCCGGGACAGGGGAAGGGACTAGGTGGCTACACCTTC